The clone carrying this TCR beta chain was picked up a small number of times. As yet, its antigen is unknown. Trimming took 6 bases from V and 0 from J; bases not matched to a gene: 9. CDR3 length equals 17 residues. CDR1 is MNHNS and CDR2 is SASEGT in the germline V gene. This specimen comes from a study of CD8 T cells in ankylosing spondylitis. Overall study findings and caveats: Reportedly, disease-linked clones are significantly enriched in ankylosing spondylitis patients' matched synovial fluid. Ankylosing spondylitis blood appeared to be characterized by a TCR beta motif of 7 to 9 highly homologous variants. Several of the motif variants were reported before in synovial fluid and blood from reactive arthritis.

Generation of TCR beta libraries employed quantitative 5'-RACE incorporating molecular barcodes. Using its own MiXCR run on the 5' RACE reads, TCRdb lists one record per CDR3 protein. The repertoire holds 150,000 to 200,000 distinct CDR3 sequences, with about 17% as singletons. Sequenced input: blood, either unsorted or a sorted T cell fraction (not recorded which). The chain joins TRBV6-1 to TRBJ2-2, with 8 bases that match TRBD1. The origin of this receptor is a male donor with ankylosing spondylitis or in good health (not recorded which). CDR3: CASSTTWTGTNTGELFF. The CDR3 coding sequence is TGTGCCAGCAGCACCACTTGGACAGGGACGAACACCGGGGAGCTGTTTTTT.